These 22 T cell receptor beta chains share one sample of origin, sequenced in a study of blood T cell repertoires in COVID-19. Here immunoSEQ multiplex PCR was the method, and the copy in TCRdb shows in-frame clones only, minus some. Among under 150,000 clones listed, approximately 90% were seen once. Sample: peripheral blood. These receptors originate from a human donor with active COVID-19. The donor label of this sample is uncertain.

The gene calls are TRBV6-5 and TRBJ1-2; TRBD1 matches 8 bases. CDR3 length: 13 amino acids. V trimming: 5 bases; J trimming: 8 bases; junction bases outside the gene matches: 7. Germline V CDR1 and CDR2: MNHEY, SVGAGI. DNA of the CDR3: TGTGCCAGCAGTAGGGGACAGGAAGGCGGCTACACCTTC. As protein: CASSRGQEGGYTF.

The J gene is TRBJ1-2, the V gene TRBV29-1; maybe TRBD1 (5 bases). In germline, CDR1 is SQVTM, CDR2 ANQGSEA. The CDR3 has 13 residues. Trimming cost V 4 bases and J 0 bases, with 9 bases left between them. Here the CDR3 reads CSVVQEANYGYTF. CDR3 coding DNA: TGCAGCGTTGTACAGGAAGCTAACTATGGCTACACCTTC.

The chain uses TRBV23-1 and TRBJ2-7, with 10 bases matching TRBD1. TRBV23-1 is flagged as an ORF with uncertain function. Trimming removed 5 bases from V and 4 bases from J; junction bases left unmatched: 5. The CDR3 runs to 14 residues. The CDR3 DNA reads TGCGCCAGCAGTTCCCGGACAGGGGGTTACGAGCAGTACTTC. It specifies CASSSRTGGYEQYF.

CDR3: CASSKGLAGGRTDTQYF. CDR3 sequence (DNA): TGTGCCAGCAGTAAAGGACTAGCGGGGGGACGCACAGATACGCAGTATTTT. This chain joins TRBV6-2 or TRBV6-3 and TRBJ2-3, with TRBD2 identical over 14 bases. This CDR3 is 17 amino acids long. Germline V gene data show CDR1 as MNHEY and CDR2 as SVGEGT. The ends lost 5 bases at V and 1 base at J; junction bases unmatched: 5.

The chain is built from TRBV5-1 and TRBJ2-3; 10 bases are a match to TRBD2. Germline CDR1 and CDR2: SGHRS and YFSETQ. CDR3 size: 16 residues. With 2 bases clipped from V and 2 bases from J, the junction kept 5 bases outside the gene matches. The CDR3: CASSLDSGGYTDTQYF. For the CDR3, the DNA is TGCGCCAGCAGCTTAGATAGCGGGGGGTACACAGATACGCAGTATTTT.

The chain uses TRBV7-2 and TRBJ1-4; TRBD1 might be the D (5 bases). Germline V gene data show CDR1 as SGHTA and CDR2 as FQGNSA. V lost 4 bases and J lost 7, with 16 bases in between. The CDR3 is made up of 15 amino acids. CDR3 residues: CASSSRDGGSEKLFF. The CDR3 coding sequence is TGTGCCAGCAGCTCCCGGGACGGGGGAAGTGAAAAACTGTTTTTT.

This chain joins TRBV5-6 and TRBJ2-7; 9 nucleotides align to TRBD1. The CDR3 covers 14 residues. Germline V gene data show CDR1 as SGHDT and CDR2 as YYEEEE. After removal of 5 bases from V and 1 base from J, the junction contained 4 bases not matched to a gene. For the CDR3, the DNA is TGTGCCAGCAGACGGGGGACAGGGTCCTACGAGCAGTACTTC. Translated: CASRRGTGSYEQYF.

This chain joins TRBV10-3 and TRBJ1-6; 7 nucleotides align to TRBD1. The junction had 8 bases not matched to a gene; V was cut back by 6 bases and J by 9 bases. This CDR3 spans 14 amino acids. CDR1 ENHRY and CDR2 SYGVKD come from the germline V gene. This chain's CDR3 is CAIRVGGSGSPLHF. CDR3 nucleotides: TGTGCCATCAGAGTAGGGGGCAGTGGTTCACCCCTCCACTTT.

The rearrangement links TRBV6-5 to TRBJ2-7; 14 positions agree with TRBD2. The CDR3 is made up of 15 amino acids. Germline values: CDR1 MNHEY, CDR2 SVGAGI. V lost 6 bases and J lost 3; bases outside the gene matches: 4. The CDR3 is CASSAGTSGGYEQYF. The CDR3 bases are TGTGCCAGCAGCGCCGGGACTAGCGGGGGCTACGAGCAGTACTTC.

The chain is built from TRBV6-2 or TRBV6-3 and TRBJ2-5; 7 positions agree with TRBD1. Unmatched junction bases numbered 6, after V lost 2 bases and J lost 3 bases. Germline CDR1 reads MNHEY; CDR2 reads SVGEGT. There are 15 residues in the CDR3. CDR3 sequence: CASSYPLGTEETQYF. In DNA, the CDR3 is TGTGCCAGCAGTTACCCGCTCGGGACAGAAGAGACCCAGTACTTC.

This clone was seen only once. The chain employs TRBV12-5 and TRBJ2-1, with D maybe TRBD1 (5 bases). The V gene's germline CDR1 is LGHNT and CDR2 FRNRAP. The ends were cut back, 6 bases at V and 3 bases at J, with 9 bases in the middle. This CDR3 has 13 amino acids. The CDR3 reads CASGGPLYNEQFF. CDR3 sequence (DNA): TGTGCTAGTGGGGGGCCTCTCTACAATGAGCAGTTCTTC. The whole variable domain, remainder taken from reference TRBV12-5 and TRBJ2-1, is DARVTQTPRHKVTEMGQEVTMRCQPILGHNTVFWYRQTMMQGLELLAYFRNRAPLDDSGMPKDRFSAEMPDATLATLKIQPSEPRDSAVYFCASGGPLYNEQFFGPGTRLTVL.

The chain combines TRBV27 with TRBJ1-2; TRBD1 aligns across 7 bases. The CDR3 sequence is 13 residues long. Germline V CDR1 and CDR2: MNHEY, SMNVEV (reference sequence). V shed 5 bases and J 4 bases; nucleotides not matched to a gene: 4. The CDR3 DNA reads TGTGCCAGCAGTCCTGCAGGGGGCTATGGCTACACCTTC. As protein: CASSPAGGYGYTF.

Written as DNA, the CDR3 is TGTGCCACCAGTCAAACCATGGGGCGAAGCGACCAAGAGACCCAGTACTTC. Residues: CATSQTMGRSDQETQYF. The rearrangement uses TRBV24-1 and TRBJ2-5; D perhaps matches TRBD1 (5 bases). In germline, CDR1 is KGHDR, CDR2 SFDVKD. The CDR3 spans 17 residues. V was cut by 6 bases and J by 0 bases, with 19 bases left in between.

The V and J genes are TRBV7-3 and TRBJ2-1; 7 bases line up with TRBD1. The trim removed 5 bases at V and 4 bases at J, leaving 5 bases unmatched. CDR1 and CDR2 (germline): SGHTA, FQGTGA. The CDR3 has 14 residues. CDR3: CASSPGTEYNEQFF. The CDR3 coding sequence is TGTGCCAGCAGCCCCGGGACAGAGTACAATGAGCAGTTCTTC.

The V call is TRBV28, the J call TRBJ1-2; a weak D match, TRBD1 (5 bases). V dropped 5 bases and J dropped 4 bases, with 17 bases sitting between them. In germline, CDR1 is MDHEN, CDR2 SYDVKM. The CDR3 covers 15 residues. CDR3 sequence (DNA): TGTGCCAGCAGTGCAATCGACAGCTCGTTCTATGGCTACACCTTC. This gives the protein CASSAIDSSFYGYTF.

The chain is built from TRBV28 and TRBJ1-6, with D perhaps matching TRBD1 (5 bases). The CDR3 is made up of 14 amino acids. In germline, CDR1 is MDHEN, CDR2 SYDVKM. With 9 bases removed from V and 4 bases from J, the gap between germline ends came to 13 bases. CDR3 in amino acids: CASTGTEYNSPLHF. In DNA, the CDR3 is TGTGCCAGTACCGGGACTGAGTATAATTCACCCCTCCACTTT.

V usage is TRBV19 and J usage is TRBJ2-7, with 12 bases fitting TRBD1. Unmatched junction bases numbered 7, after V lost 6 bases and J lost 4 bases. Germline V gene data show CDR1 as LNHDA and CDR2 as SQIVND (reference sequence). The CDR3 is 15 residues long. In DNA, the CDR3 is TGTGCCAGTAGCCAGCCGGGACAGGGGGCTTACGAGCAGTACTTC. Its protein is CASSQPGQGAYEQYF. The full variable domain, completed using reference TRBV19 and TRBJ2-7, is DGGITQSPKYLFRKEGQNVTLSCEQNLNHDAMYWYRQDPGQGLRLIYYSQIVNDFQKGDIAEGYSVSREKKESFPLTVTSAQKNPTAFYLCASSQPGQGAYEQYFGPGTRLTVT.

The rearrangement uses TRBV4-3 and TRBJ2-7; 11 nucleotides match TRBD1. Germline V lookup: CDR1 LGHNA, CDR2 YSLEER. The CDR3 has 14 residues. Germline trimming cut 3 bases from V and 2 bases from J; bases unmatched to any gene: 0. The CDR3 region has the DNA TGCGCCAGCAGCCAGGACAGGGGGCCCTACGAGCAGTACTTC. It specifies CASSQDRGPYEQYF.

The CDR3 DNA is TGTGCCAGCAGCCAAGGGCTGTTAGGAGGAAGAGATACGCAGTATTTT. Its translation: CASSQGLLGGRDTQYF. This sequence joins TRBV14 and TRBJ2-3; D possibly corresponds to TRBD2 (5 bases). The germline V gene has CDR1 SGHDN and CDR2 FVKESK. The CDR3 loop spans 16 amino acids. V lost 1 base to trimming and J lost 5 bases, with 16 bases between them.

The J gene is TRBJ1-1, the V gene TRBV7-2; D ambiguous. V was trimmed by 4 bases and J by 1 base, leaving 10 bases between them. The CDR3 length is 14 residues. Germline assignment: CDR1 SGHTA and CDR2 FQGNSA. The CDR3 loop reads CASSSRRGNTEAFF. The CDR3 coding sequence is TGTGCCAGCAGCTCCAGGCGGGGGAACACTGAAGCTTTCTTT.

This sequence joins TRBV7-2 and TRBJ2-3; no clear D gene. V was clipped by 5 bases and J by 0 bases, with 12 bases between them. Germline V lookup: CDR1 SGHTA, CDR2 FQGNSA. The CDR3 spans 15 residues. CDR3 in amino acids: CASSPNAPSTDTQYF. The CDR3 DNA reads TGTGCCAGCAGCCCAAATGCGCCTAGCACAGATACGCAGTATTTT. The whole variable domain, remainder taken from reference TRBV7-2 and TRBJ2-3, is GAGVSQSPSNKVTEKGKDVELRCDPISGHTALYWYRQSLGQGLEFLIYFQGNSAPDKSGLPSDRFSAERTGGSVSTLTIQRTQQEDSAVYLCASSPNAPSTDTQYFGPGTRLTVL.

The chain is built from TRBV7-2 and TRBJ1-5; D ambiguous. The CDR3 length is 15 residues. The V end lost 1 base, the J end lost 0 bases, and 7 bases lay between the germline ends. Germline loops: CDR1 SGHTA, CDR2 FQGNSA. The CDR3 region has the DNA TGTGCCAGCAGCTTAGGGCGGAATAGCAATCAGCCCCAGCATTTT. This sequence encodes CASSLGRNSNQPQHF.